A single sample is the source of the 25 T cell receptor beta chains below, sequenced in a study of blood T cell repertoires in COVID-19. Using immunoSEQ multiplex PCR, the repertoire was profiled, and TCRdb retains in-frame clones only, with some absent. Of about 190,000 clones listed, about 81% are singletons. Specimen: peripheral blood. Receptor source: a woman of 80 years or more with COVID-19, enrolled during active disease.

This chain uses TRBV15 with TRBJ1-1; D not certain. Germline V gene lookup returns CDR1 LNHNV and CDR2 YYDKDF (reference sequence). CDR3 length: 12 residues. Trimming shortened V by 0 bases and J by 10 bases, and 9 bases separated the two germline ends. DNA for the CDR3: TGTGCCACCAGCAGAGATCGGTCGAGAGCTTTCTTT. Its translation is CATSRDRSRAFF.

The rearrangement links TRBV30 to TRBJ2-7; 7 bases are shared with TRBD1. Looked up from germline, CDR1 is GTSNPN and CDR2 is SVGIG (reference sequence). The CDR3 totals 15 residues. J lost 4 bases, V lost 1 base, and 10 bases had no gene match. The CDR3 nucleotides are TGTGCCTGGAGTGGAGCGACAGGGAAACCGTACGAGCAGTACTTC. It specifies CAWSGATGKPYEQYF.

This CDR3 is CASNLDSFSGANVLTF. In DNA, the CDR3 is TGTGCCAGCAACCTCGACAGTTTCTCTGGGGCCAACGTCCTGACTTTC. This chain connects TRBV6-6 to TRBJ2-6; the D gene is possibly TRBD1 (5 bases). The CDR3 is 16 residues long. V was shortened by 7 bases and J by 0 bases, with 13 bases between the two germline ends. The germline V gene encodes CDR1 MNHNY and CDR2 SVGAGI (reference sequence).

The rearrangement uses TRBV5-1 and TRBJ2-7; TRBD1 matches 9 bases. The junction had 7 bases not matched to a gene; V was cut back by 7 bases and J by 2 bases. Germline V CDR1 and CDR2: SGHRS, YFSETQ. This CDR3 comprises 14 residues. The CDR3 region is CASSAQGAPYEQYF. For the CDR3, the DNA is TGCGCCAGCTCGGCACAGGGGGCTCCCTACGAGCAGTACTTC.

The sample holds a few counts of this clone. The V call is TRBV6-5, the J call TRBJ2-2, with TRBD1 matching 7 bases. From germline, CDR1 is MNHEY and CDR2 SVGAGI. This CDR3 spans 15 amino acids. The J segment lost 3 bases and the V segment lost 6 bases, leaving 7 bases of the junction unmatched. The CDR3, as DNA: TGTGCCAGCAGCCAGGCACAGGGGTACACCGGGGAGCTGTTTTTT. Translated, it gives CASSQAQGYTGELFF.

The CDR3 spells CASSLHGPGQGGYEQYF. CDR3 sequence (DNA): TGTGCCAGCAGCCTCCACGGTCCGGGACAGGGAGGTTACGAGCAGTACTTC. The chain joins TRBV3-1 (or the pseudogene TRBV3-2) to TRBJ2-7, with 9 nucleotides matching TRBD1. This CDR3 has 17 residues. The V gene's germline CDR1 is LGHDT and CDR2 YNNKEL (reference sequence). The V segment lost 4 bases and the J segment 4 bases; nucleotides outside the gene matches: 14.

Here the CDR3 DNA reads TGCGCCAGCAGCTTGGCTGGGGAGGGCTACACCTTC. Its protein product is CASSLAGEGYTF. V usage is TRBV5-1 and J usage is TRBJ1-2, with no clear D. Germline V gene sequence: CDR1 SGHRS, CDR2 YFSETQ. CDR3 size: 12 residues. Deletions cut 0 bases from V and 8 bases from J, with 8 bases between.

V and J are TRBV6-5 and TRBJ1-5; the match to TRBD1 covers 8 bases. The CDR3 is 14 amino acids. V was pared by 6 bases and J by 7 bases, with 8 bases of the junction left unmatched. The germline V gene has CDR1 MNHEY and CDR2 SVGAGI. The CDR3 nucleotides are TGTGCCAGCAGGATGGGACAGGAGTACCAGCCCCAGCATTTT. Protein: CASRMGQEYQPQHF.

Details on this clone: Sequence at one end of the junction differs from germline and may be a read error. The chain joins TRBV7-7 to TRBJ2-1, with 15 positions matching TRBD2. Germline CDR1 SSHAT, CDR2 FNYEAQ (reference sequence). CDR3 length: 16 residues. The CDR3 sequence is CASSAGLAGGPGEQFF. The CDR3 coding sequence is TGTGCTAGCAGCGCCGGACTAGCGGGAGGGCCGGGTGAGCAGTTCTTC.

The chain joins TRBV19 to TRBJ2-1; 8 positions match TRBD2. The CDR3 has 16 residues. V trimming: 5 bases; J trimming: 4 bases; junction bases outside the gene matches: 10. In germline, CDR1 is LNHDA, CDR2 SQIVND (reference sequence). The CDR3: CASSGLAPSIYNEQFF. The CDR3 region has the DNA TGTGCCAGTAGTGGACTAGCCCCCTCCATTTACAATGAGCAGTTCTTC.

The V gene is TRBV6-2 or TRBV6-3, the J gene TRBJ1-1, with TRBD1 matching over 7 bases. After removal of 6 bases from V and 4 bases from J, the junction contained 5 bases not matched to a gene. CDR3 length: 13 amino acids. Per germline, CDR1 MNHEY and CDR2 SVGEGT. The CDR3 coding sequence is TGTGCCAGCAGCAGACAGGGTGGCACTGAAGCTTTCTTT. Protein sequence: CASSRQGGTEAFF.

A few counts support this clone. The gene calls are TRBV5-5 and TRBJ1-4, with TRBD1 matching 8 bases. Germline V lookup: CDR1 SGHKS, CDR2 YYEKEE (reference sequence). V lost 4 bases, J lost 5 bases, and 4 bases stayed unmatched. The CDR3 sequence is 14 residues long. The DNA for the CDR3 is TGTGCCAGCAGCCTACGGACAGGGAATGAAAAACTGTTTTTT. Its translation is CASSLRTGNEKLFF.

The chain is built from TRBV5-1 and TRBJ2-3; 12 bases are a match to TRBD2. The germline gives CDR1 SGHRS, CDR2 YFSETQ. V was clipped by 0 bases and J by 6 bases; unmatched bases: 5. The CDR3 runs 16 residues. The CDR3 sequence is CASSLGTSGIRDTQYF. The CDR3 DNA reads TGCGCCAGCAGCTTGGGGACTAGCGGGATACGGGATACGCAGTATTTT. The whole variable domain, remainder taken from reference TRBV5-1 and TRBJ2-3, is KAGVTQTPRYLIKTRGQQVTLSCSPISGHRSVSWYQQTPGQGLQFLFEYFSETQRNKGNFPGRFSGRQFSNSRSEMNVSTLELGDSALYLCASSLGTSGIRDTQYFGPGTRLTVL.

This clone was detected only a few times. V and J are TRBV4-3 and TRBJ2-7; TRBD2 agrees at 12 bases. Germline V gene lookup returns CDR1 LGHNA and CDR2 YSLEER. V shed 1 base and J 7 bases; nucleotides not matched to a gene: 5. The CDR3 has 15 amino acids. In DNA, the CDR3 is TGCGCCAGCAGCCAAGCTAGCGGGGGGGCCAGGGAGCAGTACTTC. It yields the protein CASSQASGGAREQYF.

The CDR3: CASSLGGNTEAFF. CDR3 nucleotides: TGTGCCAGCAGTTTAGGGGGGAACACTGAAGCTTTCTTT. The rearrangement links TRBV6-5 to TRBJ1-1; D perhaps matches TRBD1 (6 bases). This CDR3 has 13 amino acids. Germline assignment: CDR1 MNHEY and CDR2 SVGAGI. V lost 4 bases and J 1 base, leaving 7 bases between the germline ends.

Here the CDR3 DNA reads TGTGCCAGCAGCCCCCGGACTAGCGGGACGAGTAATGAGCAGTTCTTC. Translating it yields CASSPRTSGTSNEQFF. The chain uses TRBV11-2 and TRBJ2-1; TRBD2 aligns across 12 bases. V shed 5 bases and J 7 bases; nucleotides not matched to a gene: 9. CDR1 and CDR2 from the germline V gene are SGHAT and FQNNGV. This CDR3 contains 16 residues.

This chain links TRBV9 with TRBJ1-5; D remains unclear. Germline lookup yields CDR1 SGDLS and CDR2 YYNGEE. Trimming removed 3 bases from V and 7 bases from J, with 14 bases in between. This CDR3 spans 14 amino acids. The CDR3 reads CASSAGRLGQPQHF. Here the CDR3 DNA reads TGTGCCAGCAGCGCCGGCAGGTTGGGCCAGCCCCAGCATTTT.

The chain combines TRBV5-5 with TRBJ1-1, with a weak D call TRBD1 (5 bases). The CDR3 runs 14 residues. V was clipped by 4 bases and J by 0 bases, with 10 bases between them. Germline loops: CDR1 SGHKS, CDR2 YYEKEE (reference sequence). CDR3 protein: CASSLGHLNTEAFF. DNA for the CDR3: TGTGCCAGCAGCCTTGGACATTTGAACACTGAAGCTTTCTTT.

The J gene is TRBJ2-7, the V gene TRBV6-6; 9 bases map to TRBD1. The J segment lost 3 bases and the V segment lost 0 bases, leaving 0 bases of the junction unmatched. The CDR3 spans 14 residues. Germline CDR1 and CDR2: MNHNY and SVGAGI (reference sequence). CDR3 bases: TGTGCCAGCAGTTACTCGGGACAGGGCTACGAGCAGTACTTC. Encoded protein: CASSYSGQGYEQYF.

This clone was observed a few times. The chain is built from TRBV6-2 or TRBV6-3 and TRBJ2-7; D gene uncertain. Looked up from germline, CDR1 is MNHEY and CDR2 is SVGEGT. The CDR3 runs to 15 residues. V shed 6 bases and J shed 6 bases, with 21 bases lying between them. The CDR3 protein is CASSFSGNLLAEQYF. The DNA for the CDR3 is TGTGCCAGCAGCTTTTCCGGTAATCTGCTTGCCGAGCAGTACTTC.

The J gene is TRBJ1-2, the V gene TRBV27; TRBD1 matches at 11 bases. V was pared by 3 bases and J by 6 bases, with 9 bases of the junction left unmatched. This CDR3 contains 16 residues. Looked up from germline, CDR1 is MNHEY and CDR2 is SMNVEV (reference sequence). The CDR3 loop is CASSFRTGGEGNGYTF. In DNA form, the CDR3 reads TGTGCCAGCAGTTTCCGGACAGGGGGCGAGGGAAATGGCTACACCTTC.

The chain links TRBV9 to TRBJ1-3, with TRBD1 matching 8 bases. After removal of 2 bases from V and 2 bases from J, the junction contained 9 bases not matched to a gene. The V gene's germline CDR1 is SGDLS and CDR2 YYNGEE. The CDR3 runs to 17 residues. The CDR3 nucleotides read TGTGCCAGCAGCGTCGCCTCAGGGGGCCTAACTGGAAACACCATATATTTT. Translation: CASSVASGGLTGNTIYF.

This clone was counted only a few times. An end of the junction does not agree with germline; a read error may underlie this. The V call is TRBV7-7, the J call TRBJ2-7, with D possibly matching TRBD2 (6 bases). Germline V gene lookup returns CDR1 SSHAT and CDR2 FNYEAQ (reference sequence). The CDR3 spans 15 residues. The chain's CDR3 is CASSLSAGTAYEQYF. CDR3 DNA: TGTGCTAGCAGCTTATCGGCAGGGACTGCATACGAGCAGTACTTC.

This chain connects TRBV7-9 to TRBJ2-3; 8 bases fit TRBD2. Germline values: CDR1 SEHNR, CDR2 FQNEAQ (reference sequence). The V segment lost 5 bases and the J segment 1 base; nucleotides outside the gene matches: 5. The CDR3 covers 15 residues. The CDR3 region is CASSLSGAGTDTQYF. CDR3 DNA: TGTGCCAGCAGCCTTAGCGGGGCGGGCACAGATACGCAGTATTTT.

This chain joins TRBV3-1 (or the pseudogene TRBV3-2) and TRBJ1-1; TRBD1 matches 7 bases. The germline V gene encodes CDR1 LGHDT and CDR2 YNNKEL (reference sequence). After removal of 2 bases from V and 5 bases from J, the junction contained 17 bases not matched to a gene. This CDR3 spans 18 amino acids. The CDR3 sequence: CASSQHRRGRDRRTEAFF. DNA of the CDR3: TGTGCCAGCAGCCAACATCGAAGGGGGCGCGACAGGAGGACTGAAGCTTTCTTT.